This TCR beta chain came from a study of beta chain features in type 1 diabetes. In the case of this clone: The antigen remains unidentified.

Sorting of CD4+ naive, central memory, regulatory and stem cell-like memory cells was performed via CD45RO/CCR7/CD25/CD127/CD95/CD27. Purities over 98% were achieved in all sorted populations. Reverse transcribing all isolated RNA meant expressed TCRB transcripts were sequenced. An average of roughly 4 million reads was obtained for naive, central memory and regulatory T cell samples. Some clones are missing from TCRdb's copy, which holds only in-frame ones; the method was immunoSEQ multiplex PCR. The repertoire holds 600,000 to 700,000 clones, around an eighth seen once, with about 0.11% in the top ten. Study-wide findings and caveats: The study found moderately but significantly shorter TCRB CDR3s in all four CD4+ subsets of Type 1 diabetes patients. For patients and controls alike, PCR might favor shorter templates to the same degree.

V lost 5 bases to trimming and J lost 1 base, with 14 bases between them. The CDR3 contains 15 residues. The germline CDR1 and CDR2 sequences are SEHNR and FQNEAQ (reference sequence). The chain links TRBV7-9 to TRBJ1-1; D is ambiguous. The sequence derives from a man aged 30 to 39 with type 1 diabetes. Sequencing was done on a sample of naive CD4+ T cells from blood. The CDR3 loop is CASSVRDTENTEAFF. In nucleotides, the CDR3 is TGTGCCAGCAGCGTTCGAGACACAGAGAACACTGAAGCTTTCTTT.